This T cell receptor beta chain was sequenced during a study of naive and memory T cell subsets. General study findings and limits: Over 85% of naive TCR sequences appeared only once after error correction, unlike memory subsets. Possibly reflecting memory cells re-expressing CD45RA, a few larger clonotypes occurred in naive repertoires, especially CD8.

Regarding this clonotype: What it binds is unknown.

Four subsets defined by CD45RA and CD27 were sorted after CD3, CD4, CD8 and live/dead staining. CDR1 and CDR2 from the germline V gene are MGHRA and YSYEKL. V gave up 3 bases and J gave up 5 bases; unmatched junction bases: 17. CDR3 length equals 18 residues. An equimolar mix of two oligonucleotides served as the beta constant-region primer for TRBC1 and TRBC2. The ligated cDNA underwent four PCR rounds using SP2 and nested alpha and beta constant-region primers. TCRdb used MiXCR to reprocess the UMI-ligation and nested PCR reads, holding one entry per CDR3 protein. The sample holds about 160,000 distinct CDR3 sequences, roughly 23% seen once.

The TCR was taken from a human donor in good health. V is TRBV4-1 and J is TRBJ2-3, with 7 bases that match TRBD2. The material sequenced was naive CD4+ T cells from blood. The CDR3 here is CASSHPYRASAGVDTQYF. CDR3 sequence (DNA): TGCGCCAGCAGCCATCCGTACCGGGCATCGGCGGGAGTAGATACGCAGTATTTT.